A selection of T cell receptor beta chains follows, all from one sample in a study of TIL therapy for anti-PD-1-resistant metastatic lung cancer. TCRdb's copy holds only in-frame clones and misses some; the assay was immunoSEQ multiplex PCR. This table holds several thousand clones, approximately 80% found once. Sample: tumor tissue, taken at baseline. The receptors were gathered from a person between 30 and 79 years old with non-small cell lung cancer. Each CDR3 is given with its conserved first and last residue. The D gene is left open where the match is weak. Size values are once, few and many counts, or a class for expanded clones, and some rows have none.

D,size,V,J,CDR3,DNA
-,-,TRBV9,TRBJ1-5,CASSPTGNQPQHF,TGTGCCAGCAGCCCTACCGGGAATCAGCCCCAGCATTTT
-,once,TRBV7-2,TRBJ1-2,CASSPTSTDNYGYTF,TGTGCCAGCAGCCCTACGTCGACAGACAACTATGGCTACACCTTC
TRBD2,-,TRBV2,TRBJ2-5,CASTTGTSGGEETQYF,TGTGCCAGCACCACCGGGACTAGCGGGGGGGAAGAGACCCAGTACTTC
-,-,TRBV6-4,TRBJ2-1,CASSEWGAGHNEQFF,TGTGCCAGCAGTGAATGGGGAGCTGGTCACAATGAGCAGTTCTTC
-,once,TRBV7-9,TRBJ2-7,CASSSPRGNTYEQYF,TGTGCCAGCAGCTCGCCGAGAGGGAACACCTACGAGCAGTACTTC
-,-,TRBV7-2,TRBJ1-5,CASSLRGNQPQHF,TGTGCCAGCAGCTTGCGGGGGAATCAGCCCCAGCATTTT
-,-,TRBV5-1,TRBJ2-5,CASSLGEQGETQYF,TGCGCCAGCAGCTTGGGAGAACAGGGAGAGACCCAGTACTTC
-,-,TRBV7-1,TRBJ2-7,CASREGLSYEQYF,TGTGCCAGCAGAGAGGGACTTTCCTACGAGCAGTACTTC
-,-,TRBV2,TRBJ1-5,CASRVNSNQPQHF,TGTGCCAGCAGGGTAAATAGCAATCAGCCCCAGCATTTT
-,-,TRBV9,TRBJ1-3,CASSPSVESSGNTIYF,TGTGCCAGCAGCCCCTCCGTGGAGAGCTCTGGAAACACCATATATTTT
-,-,TRBV28,TRBJ2-6,CASRHRMGRGANVLTF,TGTGCCAGCAGACATCGGATGGGCAGGGGGGCCAACGTCCTGACTTTC
TRBD1,-,TRBV13,TRBJ1-2,CASSFPGQGAADYGYTF,TGTGCCAGCAGCTTCCCGGGACAGGGCGCCGCGGACTATGGCTACACCTTC
-,-,TRBV7-2,TRBJ2-7,CASSLVGGGEQYF,TGTGCCAGCAGCTTAGTAGGGGGGGGCGAGCAGTACTTC
-,-,TRBV7-7,TRBJ2-2,CASSLGAPGTTGELFF,TGTGCTAGCAGCTTAGGCGCGCCAGGGACCACCGGGGAGCTGTTTTTT
-,-,TRBV5-6,TRBJ2-7,CASSGRGEQYF,TGTGCCAGCAGCGGCAGGGGCGAGCAGTACTTC
TRBD2,once,TRBV29-1,TRBJ2-1,CSVGGGSLGDYNEQFF,TGCAGCGTTGGGGGAGGGTCGTTGGGCGACTACAATGAGCAGTTCTTC
TRBD2,-,TRBV15,TRBJ2-3,CATSNPSGGDTQYF,TGTGCCACCAGCAACCCCTCGGGGGGGGATACGCAGTATTTT
TRBD2,-,TRBV28,TRBJ2-1,CASMWREFDEQFF,TGTGCCAGCATGTGGCGGGAGTTCGATGAGCAGTTCTTC
-,once,TRBV6-5,TRBJ1-4,CASSYGGGRGNEKLFF,TGTGCCAGCAGTTACGGAGGGGGGAGAGGAAATGAAAAACTGTTTTTT
TRBD1,few,TRBV12-5,TRBJ1-4,CASGDRVSANEKLFF,TGTGCTAGTGGTGACAGGGTATCGGCTAATGAAAAACTGTTTTTT
-,-,TRBV9,TRBJ1-6,CASSVEPQENSPLHF,TGTGCCAGCAGCGTAGAACCCCAGGAGAATTCACCCCTCCACTTT
-,once,TRBV15,TRBJ2-1,CATSRDVGGEEQFF,TGTGCCACCAGCAGAGATGTGGGTGGTGAGGAGCAGTTCTTC
-,few,TRBV7-6,TRBJ2-3,CASSLASDTQYF,TGTGCCAGCAGCTTAGCCTCAGATACGCAGTATTTT
TRBD2,-,TRBV11-3,TRBJ2-7,CASSLKDSGGEQYF,TGTGCCAGCAGCTTAAAGGACAGCGGGGGCGAGCAGTACTTC
-,-,TRBV7-9,TRBJ2-7,CAGVDSAYEQYF,TGTGCCGGGGTCGACAGCGCCTACGAGCAGTACTTC
-,-,TRBV28,TRBJ1-5,CASSQGNQPQHF,TGTGCCAGCAGTCAGGGGAATCAGCCCCAGCATTTT
-,-,TRBV1,TRBJ2-2,CTSSQAPDLSEGTGELFF,TGCACCAGCAGCCAAGCCCCGGACTTGTCAGAAGGCACCGGGGAGCTGTTTTTT
-,medium-sized,TRBV7-9,TRBJ2-1,CASRAPIVNEQFF,TGTGCCAGCAGGGCCCCCATTGTCAATGAGCAGTTCTTC
TRBD1,few,TRBV28,TRBJ1-5,CASRELRGRRGNQPQHF,TGTGCCAGCAGGGAGCTCAGGGGGCGCCGGGGCAATCAGCCCCAGCATTTT
-,-,TRBV15,TRBJ2-6,CATSRAGTPILSGANVLTF,TGTGCCACCAGCAGAGCCGGGACACCAATCCTCTCTGGGGCCAACGTCCTGACTTTC
-,-,TRBV28,TRBJ2-7,CASSLDNSYEQYF,TGTGCCAGCAGCCTAGACAATTCCTACGAGCAGTACTTC
TRBD2,-,TRBV28,TRBJ2-5,CASRSGSDETQYF,TGTGCCAGCAGGAGCGGGAGTGATGAGACCCAGTACTTC
-,-,TRBV27,TRBJ2-7,CASSPQPRGRKNYEQYF,TGTGCCAGCAGTCCCCAGCCCAGGGGACGGAAAAACTACGAGCAGTACTTC
-,few,TRBV7-9,TRBJ2-1,CASSLAPYNEQFF,TGTGCCAGCAGCTTAGCGCCATACAATGAGCAGTTCTTC
-,-,TRBV7-7,TRBJ2-3,CASSEGLSGARDTQYF,TGTGCCAGCAGCGAGGGGTTGTCGGGGGCCAGGGATACGCAGTATTTT
-,-,TRBV18,TRBJ2-5,CASSPGRRETQYF,TGTGCCAGCTCACCAGGGCGTCGGGAGACCCAGTACTTC
-,-,TRBV27,TRBJ1-1,CASIQKRPNLNTEAFF,TGTGCCAGCATACAAAAACGGCCGAACTTGAACACTGAAGCTTTCTTT
TRBD1,once,TRBV18,TRBJ1-1,CASSPPGTGGALNTEAFF,TGTGCCAGCTCACCCCCCGGGACAGGGGGGGCCCTGAACACTGAAGCTTTCTTT
-,-,TRBV9,TRBJ2-7,CASSPTGGTLYEQYF,TGTGCCAGCAGCCCCACCGGAGGGACCCTCTACGAGCAGTACTTC
-,-,TRBV6-6,TRBJ1-1,CASSTDGMNTEAFF,TGTGCCAGCAGTACGGACGGAATGAACACTGAAGCTTTCTTT
TRBD1,-,TRBV9,TRBJ1-6,CASSPRTGELSPLHF,TGTGCCAGCAGCCCCCGGACAGGGGAGTTATCACCCCTCCACTTT
-,-,TRBV7-6,TRBJ2-5,CASSLGTQETQYF,TGTGCCAGCAGCTTGGGGACTCAAGAGACCCAGTACTTC
-,few,TRBV5-6,TRBJ2-2,CASSPGVDAAGTGELFF,TGTGCCAGCAGCCCGGGTGTGGACGCGGCGGGCACCGGGGAGCTGTTTTTT
TRBD2,-,TRBV4-3,TRBJ2-5,CASSQVGLAGFTQYF,TGCGCCAGCAGCCAAGTCGGGCTAGCGGGCTTTACTCAGTACTTC
-,-,TRBV7-8,TRBJ2-7,CASSLALGRDSYYEQYF,TGTGCCAGCAGCTTAGCGTTAGGGAGGGACAGCTACTACGAGCAGTACTTC
TRBD1,medium-sized,TRBV4-2,TRBJ1-5,CASSPGTENQPQHF,TGTGCCAGCAGCCCAGGGACAGAGAATCAGCCCCAGCATTTT
-,-,TRBV7-3,TRBJ1-1,CASSLQGGTEAFF,TGTGCCAGCAGCCTACAGGGAGGCACTGAAGCTTTCTTT
TRBD1,few,TRBV5-6,TRBJ2-7,CASSSGTGLPEQYF,TGTGCCAGCAGCTCCGGGACAGGCTTACCCGAGCAGTACTTC
-,-,TRBV11-2,TRBJ2-7,CASSRSLGQSSYEQYF,TGTGCCAGCAGCCGGTCGTTAGGACAGAGCTCCTACGAGCAGTACTTC
-,-,TRBV15,TRBJ2-7,CATSRGQAELF,TGTGCCACCAGCAGAGGACAGGCAGAGCTCTTC
-,-,TRBV6-5,TRBJ2-1,CASSYGVRSNEQFF,TGTGCCAGCAGTTACGGGGTCCGCTCCAATGAGCAGTTCTTC
TRBD1,-,TRBV27,TRBJ2-2,CASSGQGFTGELFF,TGTGCCAGCTCCGGACAGGGTTTTACCGGGGAGCTGTTTTTT
-,-,TRBV19,TRBJ1-2,CASWSTSTLIYGYTF,TGTGCCAGTTGGTCCACTTCGACACTCATCTATGGCTACACCTTC